One TCR beta chain is described in this entry. Its cognate antigen has yet to be identified. The sample holds no much larger clone one base away, and base qualities are not on file. The sample originates from a study of T cell responses to AZD1222 COVID-19 vaccine listed by TCRdb under 2021. Notes on the research overall: A total of about 240 trial participants underwent TCR sequencing, of whom 207 received two doses of AZD1222 and around 26 received two doses of the MenACWY control vaccine. Enrollment into the trials was organized by age into subgroups of 18-55, 56-69 and 70-plus years, and those subgroups contained roughly 150, 30 and 60 TCR-sequenced participants, respectively. Study-wide conclusions, independent of this receptor: A significant rise in spike-specific TCR breadth and depth was observed after two AZD1222 doses relative to day 0 and relative to MenACWY recipients. Vaccine-associated CD4 TCRs spanned the whole spike protein, with dominant responses in regions 160-218 and 743-854. Conclusions about previously exposed vaccinees are limited, since just a handful of AZD1222 recipients were seropositive for SARS-CoV-2 at baseline. Participants were mostly white British, with more females than males. The authors suggested clonal diversity may have been underestimated. Because no samples from the day 14 peak response were available, repertoires could be characterized only after the peak T cell response. In the small 56-69-year group, the increase in depth fell short of significance, most likely because of low power. Reportedly, almost half of the unique spike-specific TCRs recognized epitopes lying outside the regions that are mutated in the B.1.351 and B.1.1.7 variants.

The time point label, as the study defines it: about 28 days (+/-7) after the second vaccine dose. Because spike-specific TCR depth and breadth did not differ between the two schedules, AZD1222 recipients who got a second dose at roughly 4 weeks were pooled with those who got a second dose at roughly 12 weeks. Vaccinee samples were obtained from the UK trials COV001 and COV002, which included a single-blind randomized controlled phase 2/3 trial of AZD1222 (ChAdOx1 nCoV-19) in healthy adults. For TCRbeta chain sequencing, PBMC samples from trial participants were taken at day 0 and at day 28 after the second dose. The CDR3 regions of human TCRbeta chains were subjected to immunosequencing. As for the original processing: TCRs in the repertoires were compared against a reference library of SARS-CoV-2-specific TCRs that had been generated with the MIRA antigen-specificity platform. Breadth was defined as the fraction of unique TCRs that were SARS-CoV-2-associated. Depth was defined as the fraction of total T cells that were SARS-CoV-2-associated. Using the MIRA data, every spike-specific TCR was mapped to the spike region that the TCR reacted to and assigned to either a CD4 or a CD8 class. Log10-transformed breadth and depth values were compared by one-way ANOVA with Sidak's multiple comparisons tests. TCRdb took over this immuneACCESS table, retaining in-frame rearrangements with V and J assigned. Such tables are incomplete; in checked studies, under half of the missing clones stem from an unresolved V gene, and the remainder is unexplained. Clone size and the V and J calls come from that table; the DNA yielded D and trimming. Across this sample there are 77,000 or so clones, with around nine tenths seen only once. The top ten hold less than 20% of the sample.

The sequenced sample was peripheral blood, obtained 28 days after the second AZD1222 dose. This receptor was taken from an adult who received the AZD1222 COVID-19 vaccine.

The CDR3 corresponds to CASSASSGNTIYF. The nucleotide sequence reads as follows: TGTGCCAGCAGTGCGAGTTCTGGAAACACCATATATTTT. The chain is made from TRBV12-3 or TRBV12-4 and TRBJ1-3, with no reliable assignment of the D segment. Trimming at the junction amounts to 5 bases on V and 1 base on J, and the germline ends lie 6 bases apart. The CDR3 measures 13 amino acids from cysteine to phenylalanine. Only the CDR3 DNA stays, 39 bases, in frame from base 1.